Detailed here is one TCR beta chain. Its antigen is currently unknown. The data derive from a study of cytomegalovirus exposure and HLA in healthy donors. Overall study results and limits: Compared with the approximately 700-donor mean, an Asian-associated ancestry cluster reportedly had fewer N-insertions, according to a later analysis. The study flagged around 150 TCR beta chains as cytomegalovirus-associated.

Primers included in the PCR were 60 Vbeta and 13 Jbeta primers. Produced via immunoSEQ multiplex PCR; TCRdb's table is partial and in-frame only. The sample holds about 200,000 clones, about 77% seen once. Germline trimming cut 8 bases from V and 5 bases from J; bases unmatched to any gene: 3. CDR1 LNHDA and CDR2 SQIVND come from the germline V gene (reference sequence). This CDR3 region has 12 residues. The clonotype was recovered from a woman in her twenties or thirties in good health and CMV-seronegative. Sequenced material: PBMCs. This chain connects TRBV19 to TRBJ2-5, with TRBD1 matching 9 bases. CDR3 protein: CASGDRDETQYF. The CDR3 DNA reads TGTGCCAGTGGGGACAGGGATGAGACCCAGTACTTC.